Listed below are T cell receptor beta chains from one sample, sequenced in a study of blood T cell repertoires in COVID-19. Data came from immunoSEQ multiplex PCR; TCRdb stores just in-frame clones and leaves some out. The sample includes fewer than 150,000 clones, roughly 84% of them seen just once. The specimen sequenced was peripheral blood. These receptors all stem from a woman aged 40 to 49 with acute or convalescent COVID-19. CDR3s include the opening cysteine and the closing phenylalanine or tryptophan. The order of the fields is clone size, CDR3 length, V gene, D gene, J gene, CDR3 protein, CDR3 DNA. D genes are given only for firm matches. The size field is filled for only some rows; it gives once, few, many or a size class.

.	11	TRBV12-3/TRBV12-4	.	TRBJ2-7	CASSLSGEQYF	TGTGCCAGCAGTTTATCGGGGGAGCAGTACTTC
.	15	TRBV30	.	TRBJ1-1	CAWSRERVRNTEAFF	TGTGCCTGGAGTAGAGAACGGGTTAGGAACACTGAAGCTTTCTTT
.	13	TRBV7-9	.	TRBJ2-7	CASSWGVSYEQYF	TGTGCCAGCAGCTGGGGAGTCTCCTACGAGCAGTACTTC
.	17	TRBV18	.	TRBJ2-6	CASSQEAGLSGANVLTF	TGTGCCAGCTCCCAAGAGGCAGGGCTCTCTGGGGCCAACGTCCTGACTTTC
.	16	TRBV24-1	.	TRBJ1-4	CATSDLSEESNEKLFF	TGTGCCACCAGTGATTTGAGTGAAGAGTCTAATGAAAAACTGTTTTTT
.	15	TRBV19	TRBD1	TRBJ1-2	CASRNRDRFRSGYTF	TGTGCCAGTAGGAACCGGGACAGGTTCCGTAGTGGCTACACCTTC
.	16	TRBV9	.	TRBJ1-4	CASSPGDIATNEKLFF	TGTGCCAGCAGCCCGGGGGATATAGCAACTAATGAAAAACTGTTTTTT
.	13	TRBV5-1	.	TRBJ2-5	CASSRDFQETQYF	TGCGCCAGCAGCCGGGACTTTCAAGAGACCCAGTACTTC
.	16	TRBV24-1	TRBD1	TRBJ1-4	CATPDRARVMGEKLFF	TGTGCCACCCCTGACAGGGCGAGGGTCATGGGTGAAAAACTGTTTTTT
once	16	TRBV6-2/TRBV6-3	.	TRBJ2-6	CASSSGRGSGANVLTF	TGTGCCAGCAGTTCGGGCAGGGGCTCTGGGGCCAACGTCCTGACTTTC
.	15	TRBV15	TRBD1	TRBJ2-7	CATSREGTGYNEQYF	TGTGCCACCAGCAGAGAGGGGACAGGGTATAACGAGCAGTACTTC
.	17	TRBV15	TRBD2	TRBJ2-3	CATSRGSTSGGTDTQYF	TGTGCCACCAGCAGAGGGAGCACTAGCGGGGGAACAGATACGCAGTATTTT
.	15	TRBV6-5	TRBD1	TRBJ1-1	CASRAYRGADTEAFF	TGTGCCAGCAGAGCATACAGGGGCGCTGACACTGAAGCTTTCTTT
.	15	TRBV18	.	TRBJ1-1	CASSPPPGRVTEAFF	TGTGCCAGCTCACCACCGCCAGGCAGGGTGACTGAAGCTTTCTTT
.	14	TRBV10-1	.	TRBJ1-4	CASSDTMVGEKLFF	TGCGCCAGCAGTGATACTATGGTCGGTGAAAAACTGTTTTTT
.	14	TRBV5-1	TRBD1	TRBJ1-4	CASSSGQGIEKLFF	TGCGCCAGCAGCTCGGGACAGGGGATAGAAAAACTGTTTTTT
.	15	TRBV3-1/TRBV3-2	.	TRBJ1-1	CASSQGYIPNTEAFF	TGTGCCAGCAGCCAAGGGTACATTCCGAACACTGAAGCTTTCTTT
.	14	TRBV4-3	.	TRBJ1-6	CASSQDLGGAPLHF	TGCGCCAGCAGCCAAGATTTGGGGGGAGCACCCCTCCACTTT
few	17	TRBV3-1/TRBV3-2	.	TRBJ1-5	CASSQELDSRGNQPQHF	TGTGCCAGCAGCCAAGAACTGGACAGTAGAGGCAATCAGCCCCAGCATTTT
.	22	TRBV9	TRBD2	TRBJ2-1	CASSVAPDTGTSQRYSYNEQFF	TGTGCCAGCAGCGTAGCCCCCGATACCGGGACTAGTCAACGTTACTCCTACAATGAGCAGTTCTTC
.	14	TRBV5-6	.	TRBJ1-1	CASSLFRGATEAFF	TGTGCCAGCAGCTTGTTTCGCGGGGCCACTGAAGCTTTCTTT
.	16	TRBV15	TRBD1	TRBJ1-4	CATSRDPGGSNEKLFF	TGTGCCACCAGCAGAGACCCAGGGGGCAGTAATGAAAAACTGTTTTTT
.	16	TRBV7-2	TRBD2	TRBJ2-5	CASSLGLAGPQETQYF	TGTGCCAGCAGCTTAGGCCTAGCGGGGCCCCAAGAGACCCAGTACTTC
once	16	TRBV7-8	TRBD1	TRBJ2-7	CASSLVGGLSSYEQYF	TGTGCCAGCAGCTTAGTAGGGGGCTTATCTTCCTACGAGCAGTACTTC
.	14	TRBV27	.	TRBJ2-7	CASSFGGFPSEQYF	TGTGCCAGCAGTTTTGGGGGGTTCCCCTCCGAGCAGTACTTC
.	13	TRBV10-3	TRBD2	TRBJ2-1	CAISRTSGDEQFF	TGTGCCATCAGCCGGACTAGCGGGGATGAGCAGTTCTTC
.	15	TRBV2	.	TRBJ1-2	CASTPYPDSDYGYTF	TGTGCCAGCACCCCATACCCTGACAGCGACTATGGCTACACCTTC
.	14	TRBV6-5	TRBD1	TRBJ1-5	CASRDRGTNQPQHF	TGTGCCAGCAGGGACAGGGGCACTAATCAGCCCCAGCATTTT
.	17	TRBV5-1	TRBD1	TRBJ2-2	CASSLTTGGFYTGELFF	TGCGCCAGCAGCTTAACAACAGGGGGCTTTTACACCGGGGAGCTGTTTTTT
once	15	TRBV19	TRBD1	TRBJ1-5	CASSPTGTGYQPQHF	TGTGCCAGTAGTCCGACCGGGACAGGTTATCAGCCCCAGCATTTT
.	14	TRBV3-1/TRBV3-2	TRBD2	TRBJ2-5	CASSRLAGKETQYF	TGTGCCAGCAGCCGACTAGCAGGAAAAGAGACCCAGTACTTC
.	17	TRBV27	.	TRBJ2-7	CASSGFKGYGASYEQYF	TGTGCCAGCAGCGGGTTTAAGGGGTATGGGGCATCCTACGAGCAGTACTTC
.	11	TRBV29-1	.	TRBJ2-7	CSVLGADEQYF	TGCAGCGTATTGGGGGCGGATGAGCAGTACTTC
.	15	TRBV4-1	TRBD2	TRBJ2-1	CASSLAGTRINEQFF	TGCGCCAGCAGCCTCGCCGGGACTAGAATCAATGAGCAGTTCTTC
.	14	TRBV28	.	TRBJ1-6	CASSTSSYNSPLHF	TGTGCCAGCAGTACAAGCTCCTATAATTCACCCCTCCACTTT
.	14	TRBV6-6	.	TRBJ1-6	CASAGGWENSPLHF	TGTGCCAGCGCCGGGGGATGGGAAAATTCACCCCTCCACTTT
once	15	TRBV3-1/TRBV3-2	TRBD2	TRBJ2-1	CASSQDGGAYNEQFF	TGTGCCAGCAGCCAAGACGGGGGGGCCTACAATGAGCAGTTCTTC
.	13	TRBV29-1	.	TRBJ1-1	CSVQRGLGTEAFF	TGCAGCGTCCAACGGGGGTTAGGCACTGAAGCTTTCTTT
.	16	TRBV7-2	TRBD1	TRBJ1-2	CASSPDRGRIGNGYTF	TGTGCCAGCAGCCCGGACAGGGGGCGGATTGGTAATGGCTACACCTTC
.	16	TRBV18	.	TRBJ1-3	CASSPSQGTRGNTIYF	TGTGCCAGCTCACCATCGCAGGGGACGAGAGGAAACACCATATATTTT